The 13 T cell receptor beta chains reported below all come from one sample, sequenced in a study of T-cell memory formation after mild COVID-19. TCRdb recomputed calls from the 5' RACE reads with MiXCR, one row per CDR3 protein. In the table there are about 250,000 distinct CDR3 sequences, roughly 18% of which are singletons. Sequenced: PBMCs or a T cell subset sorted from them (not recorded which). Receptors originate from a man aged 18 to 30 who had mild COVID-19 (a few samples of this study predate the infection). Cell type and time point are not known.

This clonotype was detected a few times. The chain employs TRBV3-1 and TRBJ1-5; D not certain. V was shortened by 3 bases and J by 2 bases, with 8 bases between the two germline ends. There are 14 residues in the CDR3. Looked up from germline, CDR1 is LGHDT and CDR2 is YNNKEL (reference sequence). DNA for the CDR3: TGTGCCAGCAGCCACGGACGGCGCAATCAGCCCCAGCATTTT. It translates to CASSHGRRNQPQHF.

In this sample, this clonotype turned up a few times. CDR3 nucleotides: TGTGCCAGCACCTCTCGGGATACCTATGGCTACACCTTC. Protein: CASTSRDTYGYTF. The chain combines TRBV6-6 with TRBJ1-2; D is ambiguous. Trimming shortened V by 7 bases and J by 4 bases, and 13 bases separated the two germline ends. The germline V gene has CDR1 MNHNY and CDR2 SVGAGI (reference sequence). The CDR3 runs 13 residues.

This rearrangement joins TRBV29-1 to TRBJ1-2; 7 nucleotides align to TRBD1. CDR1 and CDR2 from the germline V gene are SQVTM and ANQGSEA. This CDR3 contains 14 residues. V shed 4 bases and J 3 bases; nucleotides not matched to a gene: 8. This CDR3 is CSVGTQGSHYGYTF. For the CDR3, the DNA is TGCAGCGTTGGAACACAGGGGTCCCACTATGGCTACACCTTC.

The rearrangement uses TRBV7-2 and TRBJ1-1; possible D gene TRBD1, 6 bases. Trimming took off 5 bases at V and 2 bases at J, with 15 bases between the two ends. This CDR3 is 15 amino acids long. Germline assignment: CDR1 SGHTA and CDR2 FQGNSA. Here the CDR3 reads CASSPGTKGNTEAFF. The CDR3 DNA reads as TGTGCCAGCAGCCCGGGGACAAAGGGAAACACTGAAGCTTTCTTT.

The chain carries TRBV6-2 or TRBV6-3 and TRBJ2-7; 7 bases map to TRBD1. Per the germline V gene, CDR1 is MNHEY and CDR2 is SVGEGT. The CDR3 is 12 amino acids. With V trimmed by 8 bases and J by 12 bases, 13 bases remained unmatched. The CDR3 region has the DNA TGTGCCAGCGGACGGGACAGTGCTCACCGGTACTTC. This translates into CASGRDSAHRYF.

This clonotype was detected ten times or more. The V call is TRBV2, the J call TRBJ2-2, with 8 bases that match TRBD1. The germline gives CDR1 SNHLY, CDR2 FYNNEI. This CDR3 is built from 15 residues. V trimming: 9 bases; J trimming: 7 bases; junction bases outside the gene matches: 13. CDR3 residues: CASSRQGPRVGELFF. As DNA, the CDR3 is TGTGCCAGTTCGCGACAGGGGCCAAGGGTCGGGGAGCTGTTTTTT.

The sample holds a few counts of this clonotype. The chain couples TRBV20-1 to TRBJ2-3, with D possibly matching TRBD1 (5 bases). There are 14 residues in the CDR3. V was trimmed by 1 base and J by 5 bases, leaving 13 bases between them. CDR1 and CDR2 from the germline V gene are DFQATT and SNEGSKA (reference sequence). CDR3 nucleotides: TGCAGTGCTAGAGTAAGTGGGGCCGGAGATACGCAGTATTTT. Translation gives CSARVSGAGDTQYF.

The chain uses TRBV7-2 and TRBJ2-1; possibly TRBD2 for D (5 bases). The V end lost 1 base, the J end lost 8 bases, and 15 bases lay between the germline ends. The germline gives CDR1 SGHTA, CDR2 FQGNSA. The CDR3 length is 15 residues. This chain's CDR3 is CASSLGGPSVDEQFF. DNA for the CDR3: TGTGCCAGCAGCTTAGGAGGGCCCTCGGTGGATGAGCAGTTCTTC.

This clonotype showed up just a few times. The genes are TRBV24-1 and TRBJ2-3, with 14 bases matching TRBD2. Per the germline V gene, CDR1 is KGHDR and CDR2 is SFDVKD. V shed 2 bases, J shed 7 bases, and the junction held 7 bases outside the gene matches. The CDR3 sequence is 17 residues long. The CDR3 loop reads CATSDWGLAGAPHTQYF. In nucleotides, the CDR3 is TGTGCCACCAGTGATTGGGGACTAGCGGGGGCCCCCCATACGCAGTATTTT.

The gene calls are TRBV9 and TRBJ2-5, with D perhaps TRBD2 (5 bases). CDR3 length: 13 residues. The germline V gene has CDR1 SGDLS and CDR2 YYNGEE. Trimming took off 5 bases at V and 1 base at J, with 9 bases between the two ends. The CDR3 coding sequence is TGTGCCAGCAGTAACGGGGTCCAAGAGACCCAGTACTTC. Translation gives CASSNGVQETQYF.

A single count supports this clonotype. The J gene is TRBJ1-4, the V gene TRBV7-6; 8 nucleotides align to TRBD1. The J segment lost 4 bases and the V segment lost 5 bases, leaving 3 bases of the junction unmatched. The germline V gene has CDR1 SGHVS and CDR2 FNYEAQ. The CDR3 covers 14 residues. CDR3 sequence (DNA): TGTGCCAGCAGCCGACAGGGGAATAATGAAAAACTGTTTTTT. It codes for CASSRQGNNEKLFF.

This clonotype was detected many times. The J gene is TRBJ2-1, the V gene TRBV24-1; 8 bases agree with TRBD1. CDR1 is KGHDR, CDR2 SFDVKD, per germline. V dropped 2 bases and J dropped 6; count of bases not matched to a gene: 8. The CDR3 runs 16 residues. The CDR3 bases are TGTGCCACCAGTGATTCGAGGCAGGGGGCAAGCAATGAGCAGTTCTTC. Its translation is CATSDSRQGASNEQFF.

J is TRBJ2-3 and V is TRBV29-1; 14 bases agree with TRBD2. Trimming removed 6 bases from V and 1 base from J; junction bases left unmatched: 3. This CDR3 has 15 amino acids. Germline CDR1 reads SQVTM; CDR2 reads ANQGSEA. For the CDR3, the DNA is TGCAGCGTGGCGGGACTAGCGGGGGGCACAGATACGCAGTATTTT. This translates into CSVAGLAGGTDTQYF.